This entry lists 11 T cell receptor beta chains sequenced from one sample in a study of blood T cell repertoires in COVID-19. Profiled with immunoSEQ multiplex PCR; TCRdb holds only in-frame clones, not every one. The sample yields some 110,000 clones, 65% to 85% seen once. The sample comprised peripheral blood. All receptors come from a woman in her 70s with acute or convalescent COVID-19.

CDR3 nucleotides: TGTGCCAGCAGTTCGTCCCTAGCGGGGAATCAAGAGACCCAGTACTTC. The encoded protein is CASSSSLAGNQETQYF. This chain connects TRBV5-5 to TRBJ2-5; 9 positions agree with TRBD2. Unmatched junction bases numbered 10, after V lost 5 bases and J lost 2 bases. CDR3 length: 16 residues. In germline, CDR1 is SGHKS, CDR2 YYEKEE (reference sequence).

This chain uses TRBV11-2 with TRBJ2-1; 8 bases map to TRBD2. From germline, CDR1 is SGHAT and CDR2 FQNNGV. The CDR3 is 15 amino acids. The V gene end was trimmed by 0 bases and the J gene end by 7 bases; junction bases not matched to a gene: 5. The CDR3 region is CASSLESGGLNEQFF. The CDR3, as DNA: TGTGCCAGCAGCTTAGAGAGCGGGGGCCTGAATGAGCAGTTCTTC.

This rearrangement joins TRBV2 to TRBJ2-5, with TRBD2 identical over 14 bases. The CDR3 consists of 16 residues. V lost 5 bases, J lost 5 bases, and 7 bases stayed unmatched. In germline, CDR1 is SNHLY, CDR2 FYNNEI. The CDR3 DNA reads as TGTGCCAGCAGTCCACTTCGACTAGCGGGGGGGGAGACCCAGTACTTC. This encodes CASSPLRLAGGETQYF.

The chain employs TRBV11-2 and TRBJ1-2; TRBD1 agrees at 9 bases. The CDR3 sequence is 15 residues long. Trimming took 4 bases from V and 0 from J; bases not matched to a gene: 3. Per germline, CDR1 SGHAT and CDR2 FQNNGV. DNA of the CDR3: TGTGCCAGCAGCTCCAGGGACAGGGCTAACTATGGCTACACCTTC. Translated: CASSSRDRANYGYTF.

The chain employs TRBV9 and TRBJ1-2; 8 nucleotides line up with TRBD1. Germline V CDR1 and CDR2: SGDLS, YYNGEE. CDR3 length equals 16 residues. The junction had 8 bases not matched to a gene; V was cut back by 0 bases and J by 4 bases. CDR3 in amino acids: CASSVVGTGAPYGYTF. In DNA form, the CDR3 reads TGTGCCAGCAGCGTAGTAGGGACAGGAGCCCCCTATGGCTACACCTTC.

This chain uses TRBV7-2 with TRBJ2-1, with 9 nucleotides matching TRBD2. V lost 4 bases to trimming and J lost 3 bases; unmatched junction nucleotides: 16. In germline, CDR1 is SGHTA, CDR2 FQGNSA. This CDR3 is 19 amino acids long. Here the CDR3 DNA reads TGTGCCAGCAGCTCCCCCGGGCGGGGGGGCCTCGGAGTCTACAATGAGCAGTTCTTC. Protein product: CASSSPGRGGLGVYNEQFF.

The genes are TRBV4-3 and TRBJ2-3; perhaps TRBD2 as D (6 bases). V was trimmed by 0 bases and J by 8 bases, leaving 6 bases between them. CDR3 length equals 12 residues. CDR1 is LGHNA and CDR2 is YSLEER in the germline V gene. The CDR3 DNA sequence: TGCGCCAGCAGCCAAGAGGGAGGTACGCAGTATTTT. It yields the protein CASSQEGGTQYF.

The chain links TRBV27 to TRBJ1-3, with a possible D match to TRBD1 (5 bases). V was shortened by 6 bases and J by 1 base, with 10 bases between the two germline ends. Germline CDR1 and CDR2: MNHEY and SMNVEV (reference sequence). The CDR3 consists of 14 residues. CDR3 protein: CASSMTDSGNTIYF. The CDR3 nucleotides read TGTGCCAGCAGCATGACAGATTCTGGAAACACCATATATTTT.

This clone was picked up one time. V and J are TRBV11-2 and TRBJ1-1; 8 nucleotides match TRBD1. The germline V gene encodes CDR1 SGHAT and CDR2 FQNNGV. This CDR3 spans 14 amino acids. The junction had 7 bases not matched to a gene; V was cut back by 8 bases and J by 2 bases. The CDR3 loop reads CASGTDRVNTEAFF. DNA for the CDR3: TGTGCCAGCGGGACGGACAGGGTTAACACTGAAGCTTTCTTT.

The J gene is TRBJ1-2, the V gene TRBV3-1 (or the pseudogene TRBV3-2); no firm D call. Between the trimmed V and J ends, which lost 1 base and 6 bases, there was a span of 9 bases. Looked up from germline, CDR1 is LGHDT and CDR2 is YNNKEL (reference sequence). The CDR3 runs 13 residues. CDR3 sequence: CASSQGTYHGYTF. DNA for the CDR3: TGTGCCAGCAGCCAAGGGACTTATCATGGCTACACCTTC.

The chain links TRBV4-1 to TRBJ1-3, with D unclear. Trimming removed 1 base from V and 5 bases from J, with 15 bases in between. The CDR3 is made up of 16 amino acids. Per germline, CDR1 MGHRA and CDR2 YSYEKL. The CDR3, as DNA: TGCGCCAGCAGCCAAGGGGTGGGGAGTAGAAGAAACACCATATATTTT. Translating it yields CASSQGVGSRRNTIYF.